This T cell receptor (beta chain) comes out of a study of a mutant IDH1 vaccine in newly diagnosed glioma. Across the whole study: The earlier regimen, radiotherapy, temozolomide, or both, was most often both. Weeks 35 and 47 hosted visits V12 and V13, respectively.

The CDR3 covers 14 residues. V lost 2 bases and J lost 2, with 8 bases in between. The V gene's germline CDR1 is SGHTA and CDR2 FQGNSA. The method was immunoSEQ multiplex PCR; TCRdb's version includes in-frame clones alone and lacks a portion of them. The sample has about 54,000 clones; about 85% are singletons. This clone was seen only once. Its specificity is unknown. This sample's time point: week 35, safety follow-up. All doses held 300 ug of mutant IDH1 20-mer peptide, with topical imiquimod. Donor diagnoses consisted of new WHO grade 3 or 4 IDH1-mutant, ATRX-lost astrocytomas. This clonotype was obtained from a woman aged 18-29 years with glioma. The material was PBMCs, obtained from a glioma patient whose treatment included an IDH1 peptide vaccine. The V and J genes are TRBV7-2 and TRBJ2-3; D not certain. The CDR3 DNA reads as TGTGCCAGCAGCTTATCCCGGGTCACAGATACGCAGTATTTT. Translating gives CASSLSRVTDTQYF.